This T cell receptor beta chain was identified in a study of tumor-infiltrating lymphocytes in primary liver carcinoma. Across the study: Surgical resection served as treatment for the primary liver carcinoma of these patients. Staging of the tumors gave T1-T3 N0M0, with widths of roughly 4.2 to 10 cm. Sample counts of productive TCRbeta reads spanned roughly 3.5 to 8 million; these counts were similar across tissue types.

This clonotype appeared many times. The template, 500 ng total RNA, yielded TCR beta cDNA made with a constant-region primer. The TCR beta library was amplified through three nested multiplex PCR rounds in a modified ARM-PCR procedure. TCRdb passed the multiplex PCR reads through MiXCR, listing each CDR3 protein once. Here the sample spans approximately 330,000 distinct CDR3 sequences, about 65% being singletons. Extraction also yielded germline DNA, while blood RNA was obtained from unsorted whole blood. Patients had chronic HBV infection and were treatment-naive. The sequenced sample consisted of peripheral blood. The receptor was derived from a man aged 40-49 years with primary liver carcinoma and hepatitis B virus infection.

Here the CDR3 DNA reads TGTGCCAGCAGTCGGACAGGGGGCGGAGAGGAAGAGACCCAGTACTTC. Translating gives CASSRTGGGEEETQYF. J is TRBJ2-5 and V is TRBV6-5; the match to TRBD1 covers 11 bases. V trimming: 5 bases; J trimming: 3 bases; junction bases outside the gene matches: 8. Germline V gene sequence: CDR1 MNHEY, CDR2 SVGAGI. The CDR3 length is 16 residues.